This T cell receptor (beta chain) was identified during a study of shared clonotypes between healthy human individuals. Study results and caveats: Sampling included only blood; tissue repertoires likely differ.

Worth noting for this clone: Its target is unknown.

In the original processing: Junction-only sequences without quality scores were provided by ImmunoSEQ, so filtering was different. Here immunoSEQ multiplex PCR was the method, and the copy in TCRdb shows in-frame clones only, minus some. V, J and clone size are those of that table, while D and trimming were read from the DNA. The sample has around 95,000 clones; around 43% are singletons. Germline V gene lookup returns CDR1 GTSNPN and CDR2 SVGIG (reference sequence). The germline V and J ends were trimmed by 4 bases and 4 bases, with 8 bases remaining between them. The CDR3 is 11 amino acids. The chain uses TRBV30 and TRBJ2-7; TRBD2 might be the D (5 bases). This TCR was sampled from a woman in her 40s in good health. Some clones in this sample may be carry-over from other donors' samples. The specimen was PBMCs. The CDR3 sequence is CAWKTGYEQYF. The CDR3 region has the DNA TGTGCCTGGAAGACGGGATACGAGCAGTACTTC.